This T cell receptor (beta chain) was sequenced during a study of shared clonotypes between healthy human individuals. The data were produced by immunoSEQ multiplex PCR, yet TCRdb's version contains in-frame clones alone and is incomplete. The table has about 700,000 clones, approximately 79% seen once; the top ten hold over 1.5%. This clone was detected many times. This CDR3 comprises 17 residues. CDR1 MDHEN and CDR2 SYDVKM come from the germline V gene. Trimming removed 6 bases at V and 4 bases at J, with 22 bases between. The receptor was derived from a woman between 25 and 40 years old in good health. The chain carries TRBV28 and TRBJ1-5; D is ambiguous. The sequenced sample was memory CD4+ T cells sorted from blood. Subset denoted: CD45RA-negative fraction. The CDR3 DNA follows: TGTGCCAGCAGAAAAAGCAATGGACGGGAACCTAATCAGCCCCAGCATTTT. This encodes CASRKSNGREPNQPQHF.